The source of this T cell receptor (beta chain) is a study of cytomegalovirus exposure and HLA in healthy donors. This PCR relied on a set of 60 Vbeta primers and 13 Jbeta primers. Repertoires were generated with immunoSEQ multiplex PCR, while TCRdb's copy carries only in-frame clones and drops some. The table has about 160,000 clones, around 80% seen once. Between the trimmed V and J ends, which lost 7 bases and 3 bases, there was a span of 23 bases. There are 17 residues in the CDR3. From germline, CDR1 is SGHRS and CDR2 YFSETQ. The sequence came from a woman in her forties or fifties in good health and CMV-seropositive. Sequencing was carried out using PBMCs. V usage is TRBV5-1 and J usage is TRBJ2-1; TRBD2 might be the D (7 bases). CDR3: CASWVGAGANLYNEQFF. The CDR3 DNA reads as TGCGCCAGCTGGGTAGGGGCGGGGGCGAATCTCTACAATGAGCAGTTCTTC.